The 29 T cell receptor beta chains below were found in one sample sequenced in a study of shared clonotypes between healthy human individuals. TCRdb's copy holds only in-frame clones and misses some; the assay was immunoSEQ multiplex PCR. The table shows a few million clones, with 90% to 97% occurring only once. Sequenced material: naive CD4+ T cells sorted from blood. This sample's subset: CD45RA+ positively selected. These receptors were taken from a man aged 18-30 years in good health.

The chain joins TRBV11-2 to TRBJ2-7, with D possibly being TRBD2 (5 bases). Germline V CDR1 and CDR2: SGHAT, FQNNGV. The CDR3 is made up of 17 amino acids. V was shortened by 2 bases and J by 0 bases, with 17 bases between the two germline ends. CDR3 sequence reads: CASSLSRPDSSSYEQYF. The CDR3 bases are TGTGCCAGCAGCTTATCCCGGCCGGACTCCAGCTCCTACGAGCAGTACTTC.

This chain links TRBV6-5 with TRBJ1-4; D is unresolved. Germline CDR1 is MNHEY and CDR2 is SVGAGI. There are 14 residues in the CDR3. V shed 5 bases and J shed 0 bases, with 7 bases lying between them. DNA for the CDR3: TGTGCCAGCAGTCCCCGCGCAACTAATGAAAAACTGTTTTTT. This gives the protein CASSPRATNEKLFF.

CDR3 coding DNA: TGTGCCAGCAGTTCTACCCCCACAGATACGCAGTATTTT. Its protein product is CASSSTPTDTQYF. The chain links TRBV6-5 to TRBJ2-3; D not resolved. Germline V gene lookup returns CDR1 MNHEY and CDR2 SVGAGI. The V and J ends lost 4 bases and 2 bases respectively, with 7 bases between them. CDR3 length equals 13 residues.

The V and J genes are TRBV12-5 and TRBJ2-7; D unclear. V was pared by 0 bases and J by 0 bases, with 12 bases between. The CDR3 length is 16 residues. Germline V gives CDR1 LGHNT, CDR2 FRNRAP. The CDR3 nucleotides read TGTGCTAGTGGTTTGGTAACTGTCTCCCTCTCCTACGAGCAGTACTTC. Amino acid sequence: CASGLVTVSLSYEQYF.

V and J are TRBV5-1 and TRBJ1-1, with no clear D. The V end was cut by 3 bases, the J end by 2 bases, with 11 bases between. This CDR3 has 14 residues. In germline, CDR1 is SGHRS, CDR2 YFSETQ. CDR3 sequence: CASSSGLTNTEAFF. CDR3 DNA: TGCGCCAGCAGCTCCGGTTTAACAAACACTGAAGCTTTCTTT.

The rearrangement joins TRBV19 to TRBJ1-6; D is perhaps TRBD1 (6 bases). Germline CDR1 and CDR2: LNHDA and SQIVND (reference sequence). Trimming pared 5 bases from V and 1 base from J, leaving 9 bases between. CDR3 length equals 15 residues. The CDR3 nucleotides are TGTGCCAGTAGTGCCCAGGGGTCCTATAATTCACCCCTCCACTTT. Protein product: CASSAQGSYNSPLHF.

The genes are TRBV10-3 and TRBJ2-5, with D possibly TRBD1 on 7 matching bases. The V gene lost 7 bases and the J gene lost 3 bases, with 12 bases spanning the gap. Germline CDR1 and CDR2: ENHRY and SYGVKD. The CDR3 is made up of 13 amino acids. The CDR3 is CAINQGGEETQYF. The CDR3, as DNA: TGTGCCATCAACCAGGGGGGAGAAGAGACCCAGTACTTC.

J is TRBJ2-7 and V is TRBV28; tentatively, D is TRBD2 (6 bases). CDR1 is MDHEN and CDR2 is SYDVKM in the germline V gene. This CDR3 contains 12 residues. V was pared by 5 bases and J by 3 bases, with 8 bases between. The chain's CDR3 is CASSGGRYEQYF. The DNA for the CDR3 is TGTGCCAGCAGTGGAGGGCGCTACGAGCAGTACTTC.

V is TRBV7-9 and J is TRBJ2-7, with D perhaps TRBD2 (5 bases). The V and J ends lost 4 bases and 3 bases respectively, with 13 bases between them. Germline CDR1 and CDR2: SEHNR and FQNEAQ (reference sequence). The CDR3 is made up of 14 amino acids. The CDR3 protein is CASSSGLSIYEQYF. The CDR3, as DNA: TGTGCCAGCAGCTCCGGACTTTCTATCTACGAGCAGTACTTC.

The V and J genes are TRBV30 and TRBJ1-5, with D possibly matching TRBD1 (5 bases). This CDR3 is built from 14 residues. V was pared by 8 bases and J by 4 bases, with 18 bases between. Germline V CDR1 and CDR2: GTSNPN, SVGIG (reference sequence). This chain's CDR3 is CAQVVGGGNQPQHF. In DNA, the CDR3 is TGTGCCCAGGTTGTTGGGGGGGGGAATCAGCCCCAGCATTTT.

This sequence joins TRBV4-2 and TRBJ1-1, with D possibly TRBD1 on 6 matching bases. CDR1 is LGHNA and CDR2 is YNFKEQ in the germline V gene. The CDR3 is 13 amino acids. V was clipped by 7 bases and J by 1 base, with 10 bases between them. As DNA, the CDR3 is TGTGCCAGCACCGGACAGCCGAACACTGAAGCTTTCTTT. Encoded protein: CASTGQPNTEAFF.

V is TRBV6-5 and J is TRBJ2-2; D is unresolved. Germline V lookup: CDR1 MNHEY, CDR2 SVGAGI. CDR3 size: 15 residues. V was shortened by 2 bases and J by 1 base, with 8 bases between the two germline ends. As DNA, the CDR3 is TGTGCCAGCAGTTACGAAAAGGGGAACACCGGGGAGCTGTTTTTT. As protein: CASSYEKGNTGELFF.

The chain employs TRBV5-5 and TRBJ1-2; a possible D gene is TRBD1 (5 bases). With 5 bases removed from V and 0 bases from J, the gap between germline ends came to 17 bases. This CDR3 spans 16 amino acids. Germline CDR1 SGHKS, CDR2 YYEKEE (reference sequence). The CDR3 DNA reads TGTGCCAGCAGTTGGTCGTCGGGGGAGGCTAACTATGGCTACACCTTC. It encodes CASSWSSGEANYGYTF.

The chain is built from TRBV2 and TRBJ2-2; D not resolved. This CDR3 contains 15 residues. Deletions cut 6 bases from V and 1 base from J, with 12 bases between. Germline V CDR1 and CDR2: SNHLY, FYNNEI. DNA of the CDR3: TGTGCCAGCAGCCCAAGGCGAGGGAACACCGGGGAGCTGTTTTTT. This gives the protein CASSPRRGNTGELFF.

V gene TRBV11-1 combines with J gene TRBJ2-2, with D tentatively TRBD2 (5 bases). The V gene lost 4 bases and the J gene lost 4 bases, with 10 bases spanning the gap. Germline CDR1 and CDR2: SGHAT and FQDESV (reference sequence). CDR3 length: 14 amino acids. The CDR3 nucleotides read TGTGCCAGCAGCTCCCCGGAGGCCACCGGGGAGCTGTTTTTT. Translation gives CASSSPEATGELFF.

The chain is built from TRBV6-6 and TRBJ2-5; 7 bases agree with TRBD1. Trimming took 7 bases from V and 2 from J; bases not matched to a gene: 4. CDR1 MNHNY and CDR2 SVGAGI come from the germline V gene (reference sequence). The CDR3 length is 13 residues. The CDR3 nucleotides read TGTGCCAGCATAAGACAGGGTCAAGAGACCCAGTACTTC. Amino acids: CASIRQGQETQYF.

The chain uses TRBV30 and TRBJ1-1, with 7 bases that match TRBD1. The trim removed 8 bases at V and 4 bases at J, leaving 10 bases unmatched. Germline CDR1 and CDR2: GTSNPN and SVGIG (reference sequence). The CDR3 loop spans 13 amino acids. The CDR3 sequence: CATFRGSGTEAFF. As DNA, the CDR3 is TGTGCCACATTCAGGGGGTCGGGCACTGAAGCTTTCTTT.

The chain couples TRBV25-1 to TRBJ2-3; D possibly corresponds to TRBD2 (5 bases). The CDR3 extends over 16 amino acids. CDR1 is MGHDK, CDR2 SYGVNS, per germline. The V gene lost 3 bases and the J gene lost 0 bases, with 13 bases spanning the gap. Written as DNA, the CDR3 is TGTGCCAGCAGTGATCGGGCGGAGCGGAGCACAGATACGCAGTATTTT. Its protein is CASSDRAERSTDTQYF. Full variable domain (missing parts from reference TRBV25-1 and TRBJ2-3): EADIYQTPRYLVIGTGKKITLECSQTMGHDKMYWYQQDPGMELHLIHYSYGVNSTEKGDLSSESTVSRIRTEHFPLTLESARPSHTSQYLCASSDRAERSTDTQYFGPGTRLTVL.

The rearrangement links TRBV14 to TRBJ2-2; D could derive from TRBD1 or TRBD2 (6 bases each). V was pared by 5 bases and J by 2 bases, with 15 bases between. Germline values: CDR1 SGHDN, CDR2 FVKESK. The CDR3 consists of 16 residues. In DNA form, the CDR3 reads TGTGCCAGCAGCTCCAGGACGGGGGCAAACACCGGGGAGCTGTTTTTT. Its protein is CASSSRTGANTGELFF.

The rearrangement uses TRBV28 and TRBJ1-6; D gene uncertain. The CDR3 consists of 13 residues. V shed 1 base and J shed 11 bases, with 9 bases lying between them. Germline V gene lookup returns CDR1 MDHEN and CDR2 SYDVKM. The CDR3 DNA sequence: TGTGCCAGCAGTTTATCTAGCCGTCCACCCCTCCACTTT. Translated, it gives CASSLSSRPPLHF.

The chain has TRBV2 and TRBJ2-1; tentatively, D is TRBD1 or TRBD2 (7 bases each). The germline V gene has CDR1 SNHLY and CDR2 FYNNEI. This CDR3 spans 16 amino acids. The ends were cut back, 6 bases at V and 7 bases at J, with 22 bases in the middle. CDR3 DNA: TGTGCCAGCAGCCTGAGGGGAGGGGGCGCATCGAATGAGCAGTTCTTC. Protein product: CASSLRGGGASNEQFF.

The chain carries TRBV27 and TRBJ2-7; 8 positions agree with TRBD2. Germline assignment: CDR1 MNHEY and CDR2 SMNVEV (reference sequence). V lost 7 bases to trimming and J lost 0 bases; unmatched junction nucleotides: 8. The CDR3 consists of 15 residues. CDR3: CASTYREGISYEQYF. DNA of the CDR3: TGTGCCAGCACGTATCGGGAGGGTATCTCCTACGAGCAGTACTTC.

The chain is built from TRBV30 and TRBJ2-3; perhaps TRBD2 as D (6 bases). This CDR3 spans 16 amino acids. V lost 3 bases, J lost 2 bases, and 18 bases lay in between. The germline V gene has CDR1 GTSNPN and CDR2 SVGIG (reference sequence). The CDR3 loop reads CAWRQIAEGYTDTQYF. The CDR3 DNA sequence: TGTGCCTGGAGGCAAATAGCGGAGGGTTACACAGATACGCAGTATTTT.

This clone appeared once. The chain uses TRBV28 and TRBJ2-7; D not certain. V was pared by 6 bases and J by 0 bases, with 12 bases between. Germline loops: CDR1 MDHEN, CDR2 SYDVKM. The CDR3 is made up of 14 amino acids. The CDR3 loop reads CASSLPQFSYEQYF. CDR3 nucleotides: TGTGCCAGCAGCCTTCCACAGTTCTCCTACGAGCAGTACTTC.

V gene TRBV5-8 combines with J gene TRBJ2-2; D uncertain. The length of the CDR3 is 13 residues. Germline V gives CDR1 SGHTS, CDR2 YDEGEE. V was cut by 4 bases and J by 4 bases, with 8 bases left in between. In DNA form, the CDR3 reads TGTGCCAGCAGCCTCCGACTCACCGGGGAGCTGTTTTTT. It encodes CASSLRLTGELFF.

The chain links TRBV27 to TRBJ2-1; D may be TRBD1 (5 bases). Germline CDR1 is MNHEY and CDR2 is SMNVEV (reference sequence). The germline V and J ends were trimmed by 2 bases and 9 bases, with 11 bases remaining between them. CDR3 length equals 13 residues. CDR3 in DNA: TGTGCCAGCAGTTTACGACAGACGAGTGAGCAGTTCTTC. This codes for CASSLRQTSEQFF.

The chain couples TRBV5-1 to TRBJ2-5, with TRBD1 matching 8 bases. The germline V gene encodes CDR1 SGHRS and CDR2 YFSETQ. This CDR3 has 14 residues. J gave up 1 base and V 1 base, and 0 bases lay outside the gene matches. Here the CDR3 DNA reads TGCGCCAGCAGCTTGCAGGGGGCCCAAGAGACCCAGTACTTC. Translating gives CASSLQGAQETQYF. The whole variable domain, remainder taken from reference TRBV5-1 and TRBJ2-5, is KAGVTQTPRYLIKTRGQQVTLSCSPISGHRSVSWYQQTPGQGLQFLFEYFSETQRNKGNFPGRFSGRQFSNSRSEMNVSTLELGDSALYLCASSLQGAQETQYFGPGTRLLVL.

A single count supports this clone. The rearrangement links TRBV18 to TRBJ2-3, with 9 nucleotides matching TRBD1. The CDR3 spans 15 residues. V lost 4 bases, J lost 1 base, and 3 bases stayed unmatched. The germline V gene encodes CDR1 KGHSH and CDR2 LQKENI. The CDR3 bases are TGTGCCAGCTCACGGGGACAGGGAGGCACAGATACGCAGTATTTT. Translation: CASSRGQGGTDTQYF.

On this clone: Other DNA sequences within the sample encode an identical CDR3. The DNA of the CDR3 is TGTGCCTGGGCTGACAGGGGCAATCAGCCCCAGCATTTT. Translating gives CAWADRGNQPQHF. V gene TRBV30 combines with J gene TRBJ1-5; TRBD1 agrees at 7 bases. This CDR3 spans 13 amino acids. CDR1 is GTSNPN, CDR2 SVGIG, per germline (reference sequence). J lost 2 bases, V lost 5 bases, and 3 bases had no gene match. The entire variable domain, with the rest obtained from reference TRBV30 and TRBJ1-5, is as follows: SQTIHQWPATLVQPVGSPLSLECTVEGTSNPNLYWYRQAAGRGLQLLFYSVGIGQISSEVPQNLSASRPQDRQFILSSKKLLLSDSGFYLCAWADRGNQPQHFGDGTRLSIL.